This T cell receptor (beta chain) came from a study of T cell responses to AZD1222 COVID-19 vaccine. For this clone: What it binds is not known.

From germline, CDR1 is LNHDA and CDR2 SQIVND (reference sequence). V was cut by 7 bases and J by 4 bases, with 13 bases left in between. The CDR3 has 14 residues. Study outcomes and limitations: Across the whole spike, CD4 TCRs peaked at regions 160-218 and 743-854. In a largely white British group with more females than males, clonal diversity was possibly underestimated. Seropositive status at baseline applied to only 6 or 7 AZD1222 recipients.

Some clones are missing from TCRdb's copy, which holds only in-frame ones; the method was immunoSEQ multiplex PCR. The sample lists about 120,000 clones, approximately 83% occurring once. This TCR derives from an adult in good health. The rearrangement uses TRBV19 and TRBJ2-2; D not certain. The starting material was peripheral blood, obtained on day 0 of MenACWY control vaccination. CDR3 in DNA: TGTGCCAGTACCCCCTCCCCCGCCACCGGGGAGCTGTTTTTT. Translating gives CASTPSPATGELFF.